This is a list of T cell receptor beta chains from one sample in a study of T-cell reconstitution after alpha-beta-depleted transplantation in children. TCRdb re-called the PCR reads through MiXCR, storing one row per CDR3 protein. The data contain some 600,000 distinct CDR3 sequences, 13% of them singletons. This specimen was PBMCs, mostly from graft donor cells, taken 360 days after TCRalphabeta/CD19-depleted stem cell transplant. The receptors come from a male patient aged 10 to 17 who had a stem cell transplant for acute myeloid leukemia, so the T cells may come from the graft donor. The CDR3 runs from the conserved cysteine through the conserved F or W.

CDR3 length,J gene,V gene,CDR3 protein
15,TRBJ1-5,TRBV7-2,CASSLARGDNQPQHF
13,TRBJ2-7,TRBV21-1,CASSKASGYEQYF
15,TRBJ2-7,TRBV29-1,CSVVRVAGALVEQYF
16,TRBJ2-1,TRBV7-9,CASIRTGRRLFNEQFF
15,TRBJ2-3,TRBV18,CASSPYGGNADTQYF
14,TRBJ1-1,TRBV28,CASSPLFGDTEAFF
15,TRBJ2-1,TRBV14,CASSQVAAGGNEQFF
13,TRBJ1-2,TRBV7-3,CASSESDRSGYTF
13,TRBJ2-1,TRBV7-8,CASSQIQGVVQFF
11,TRBJ2-7,TRBV20-1,CSAPRTYEQYF
15,TRBJ2-5,TRBV12-3/TRBV12-4,CASRLDRGPQETQYF
17,TRBJ2-1,TRBV5-1,CASSLDSGRLSYNEQFF
16,TRBJ2-7,TRBV6-2/TRBV6-3,CASSSPGRKPPYEQYF
13,TRBJ2-3,TRBV20-1,CSARFLGTDTQYF
17,TRBJ2-7,TRBV15,CATSRDWGLAASYEQYF
15,TRBJ2-7,TRBV20-1,CSARDRVRFSYEQYF
15,TRBJ2-1,TRBV12-3/TRBV12-4,CASSFLVGVEDEQFF
14,TRBJ2-2,TRBV7-2,CASSPAGLDGELFF
15,TRBJ1-5,TRBV20-1,CSATERRGVTQPQHF
12,TRBJ2-7,TRBV6-5,CASSLTGIEQYF
16,TRBJ2-7,TRBV27,CASSLYGVGFSYEQYF
17,TRBJ2-7,TRBV11-2,CASSGKAGGLNYYEQYF
15,TRBJ2-7,TRBV12-3/TRBV12-4,CASSLELGHSYEQYF
17,TRBJ2-2,TRBV4-2,CASSQGDGTSGTGELFF
14,TRBJ2-3,TRBV5-1,CASSLESQTDTQYF
17,TRBJ2-1,TRBV19,CASSGAGTMSSYNEQFF
16,TRBJ1-5,TRBV6-5,CASRGRGTGENQPQHF
15,TRBJ2-1,TRBV20-1,CSARRDFDSYNEQFF
16,TRBJ2-3,TRBV28,CASSLWSRRGTDTQYF